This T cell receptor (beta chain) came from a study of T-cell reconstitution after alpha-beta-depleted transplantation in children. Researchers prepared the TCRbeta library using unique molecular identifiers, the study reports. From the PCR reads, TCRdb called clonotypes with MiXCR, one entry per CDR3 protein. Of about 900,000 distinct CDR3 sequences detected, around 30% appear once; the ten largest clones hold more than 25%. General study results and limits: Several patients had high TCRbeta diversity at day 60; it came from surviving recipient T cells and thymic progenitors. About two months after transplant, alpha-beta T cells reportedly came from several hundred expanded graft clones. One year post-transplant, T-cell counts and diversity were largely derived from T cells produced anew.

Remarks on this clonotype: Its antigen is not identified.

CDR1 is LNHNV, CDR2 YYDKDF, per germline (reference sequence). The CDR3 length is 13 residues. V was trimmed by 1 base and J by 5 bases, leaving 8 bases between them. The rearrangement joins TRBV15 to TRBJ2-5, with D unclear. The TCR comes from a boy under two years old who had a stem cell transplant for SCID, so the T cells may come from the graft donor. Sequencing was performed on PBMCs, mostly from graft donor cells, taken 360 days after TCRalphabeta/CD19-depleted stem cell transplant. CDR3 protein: CATSRAGKETQYF. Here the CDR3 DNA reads TGTGCCACCAGCAGAGCCGGCAAGGAGACCCAGTACTTC.